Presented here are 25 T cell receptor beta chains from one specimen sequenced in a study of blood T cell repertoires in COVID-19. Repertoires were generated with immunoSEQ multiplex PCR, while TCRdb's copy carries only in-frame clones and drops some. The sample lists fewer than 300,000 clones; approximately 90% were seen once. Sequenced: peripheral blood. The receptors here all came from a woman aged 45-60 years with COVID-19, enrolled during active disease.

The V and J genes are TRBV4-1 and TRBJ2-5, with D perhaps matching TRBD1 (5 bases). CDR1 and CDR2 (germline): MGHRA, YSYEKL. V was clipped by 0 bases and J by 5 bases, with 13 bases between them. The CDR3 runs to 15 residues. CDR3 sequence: CASSQDPSGPETQYF. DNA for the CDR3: TGCGCCAGCAGCCAAGATCCCTCAGGGCCGGAGACCCAGTACTTC.

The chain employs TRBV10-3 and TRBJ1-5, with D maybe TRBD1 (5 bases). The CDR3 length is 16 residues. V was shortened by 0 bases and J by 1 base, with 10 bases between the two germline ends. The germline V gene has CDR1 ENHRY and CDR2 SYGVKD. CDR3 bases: TGTGCCATCAGTGAGTCGATTTGGGGCAGCAATCAGCCCCAGCATTTT. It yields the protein CAISESIWGSNQPQHF.

The CDR3 protein is CASSRGLAGVETQYF. In DNA form, the CDR3 reads TGTGCCAGCAGTAGAGGACTAGCGGGAGTTGAGACCCAGTACTTC. V is TRBV6-2 or TRBV6-3 and J is TRBJ2-5; 13 bases are a match to TRBD2. Germline lookup yields CDR1 MNHEY and CDR2 SVGEGT. J gave up 5 bases and V 5 bases, and 5 bases lay outside the gene matches. The CDR3 has 15 residues.

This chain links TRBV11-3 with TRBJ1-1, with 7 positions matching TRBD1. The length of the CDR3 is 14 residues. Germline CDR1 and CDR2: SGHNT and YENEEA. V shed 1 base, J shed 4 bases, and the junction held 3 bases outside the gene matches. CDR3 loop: CASSLGQGGTEAFF. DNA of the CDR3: TGTGCCAGCAGCTTAGGACAGGGAGGCACTGAAGCTTTCTTT.

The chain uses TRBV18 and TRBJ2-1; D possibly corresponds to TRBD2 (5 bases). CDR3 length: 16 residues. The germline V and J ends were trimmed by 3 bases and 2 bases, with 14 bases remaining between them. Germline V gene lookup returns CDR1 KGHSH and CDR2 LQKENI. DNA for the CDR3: TGTGCCAGCTCACCCCCGACTATCACGACCTACAATGAGCAGTTCTTC. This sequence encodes CASSPPTITTYNEQFF.

The CDR3 spells CASSLDRGRANNEQFF. As DNA, the CDR3 is TGTGCCAGCAGCTTAGATCGAGGGAGGGCCAACAATGAGCAGTTCTTC. This chain uses TRBV11-2 with TRBJ2-1; 7 bases fit TRBD2. Unmatched junction bases numbered 7, after V lost 0 bases and J lost 5 bases. Germline loops: CDR1 SGHAT, CDR2 FQNNGV. The CDR3 extends over 16 amino acids.

The CDR3 sequence: CASSDTRQGQARYGYTF. The CDR3 bases are TGTGCCAGCAGTGACACAAGACAGGGGCAAGCTCGCTATGGCTACACCTTC. The V and J genes are TRBV6-4 and TRBJ1-2, with 8 bases that match TRBD1. With 2 bases clipped from V and 4 bases from J, the junction kept 12 bases outside the gene matches. The CDR3 spans 17 residues. Germline V gene sequence: CDR1 MRHNA, CDR2 SNTAGT.

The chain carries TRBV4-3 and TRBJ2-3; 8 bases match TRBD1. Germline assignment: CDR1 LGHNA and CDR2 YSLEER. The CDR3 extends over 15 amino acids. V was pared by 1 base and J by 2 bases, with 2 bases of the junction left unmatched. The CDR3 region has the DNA TGCGCCAGCAGCCAAGGGACAGGGATCACAGATACGCAGTATTTT. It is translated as CASSQGTGITDTQYF.

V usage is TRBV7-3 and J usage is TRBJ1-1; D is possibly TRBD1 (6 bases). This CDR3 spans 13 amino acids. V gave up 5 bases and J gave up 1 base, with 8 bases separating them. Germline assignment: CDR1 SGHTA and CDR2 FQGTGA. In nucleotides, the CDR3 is TGTGCCAGCAGCCCACAGGGGAACACTGAAGCTTTCTTT. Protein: CASSPQGNTEAFF. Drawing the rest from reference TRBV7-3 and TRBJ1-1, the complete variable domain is GAGVSQTPSNKVTEKGKYVELRCDPISGHTALYWYRQSLGQGPEFLIYFQGTGAADDSGLPNDRFFAVRPEGSVSTLKIQRTERGDSAVYLCASSPQGNTEAFFGQGTRLTVV.

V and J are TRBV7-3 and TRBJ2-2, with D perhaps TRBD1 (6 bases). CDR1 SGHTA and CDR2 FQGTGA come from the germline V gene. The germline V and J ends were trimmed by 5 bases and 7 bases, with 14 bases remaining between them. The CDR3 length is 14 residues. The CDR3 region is CASSPIQGNGELFF. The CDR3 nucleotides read TGTGCCAGCAGCCCAATTCAGGGGAACGGGGAGCTGTTTTTT.

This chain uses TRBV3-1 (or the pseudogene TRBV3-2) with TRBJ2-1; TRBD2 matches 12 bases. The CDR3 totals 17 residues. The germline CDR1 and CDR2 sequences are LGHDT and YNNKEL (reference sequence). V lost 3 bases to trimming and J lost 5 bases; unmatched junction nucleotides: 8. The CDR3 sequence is CASSHTTASGRDNEQFF. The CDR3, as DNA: TGTGCCAGCAGCCACACTACTGCTAGCGGGAGGGACAATGAGCAGTTCTTC.

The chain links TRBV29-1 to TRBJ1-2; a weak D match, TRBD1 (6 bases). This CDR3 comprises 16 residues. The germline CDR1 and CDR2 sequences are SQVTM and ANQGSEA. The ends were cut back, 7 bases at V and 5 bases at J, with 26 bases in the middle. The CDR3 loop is CSARKGGRTDRYGYTF. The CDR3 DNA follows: TGCAGCGCCAGAAAGGGGGGGAGGACAGATAGGTATGGCTACACCTTC. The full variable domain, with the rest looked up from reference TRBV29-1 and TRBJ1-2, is SAVISQKPSRDICQRGTSLTIQCQVDSQVTMMFWYRQQPGQSLTLIATANQGSEATYESGFVIDKFPISRPNLTFSTLTVSNMSPEDSSIYLCSARKGGRTDRYGYTFGSGTRLTVV.

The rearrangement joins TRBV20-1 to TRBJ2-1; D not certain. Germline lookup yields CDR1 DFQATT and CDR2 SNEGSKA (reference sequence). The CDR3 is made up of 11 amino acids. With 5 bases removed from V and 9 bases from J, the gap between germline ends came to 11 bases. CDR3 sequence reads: CSASRISEQFF. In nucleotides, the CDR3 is TGCAGTGCTTCTAGGATCAGTGAGCAGTTCTTC.

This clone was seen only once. The CDR3 spells CAERMLCPDTQYF. In DNA form, the CDR3 reads TGTGCAGAGCGGATGTTGTGCCCAGATACGCAGTATTTT. V usage is TRBV6-4 and J usage is TRBJ2-3, with a weak D call TRBD2 (5 bases). Germline assignment: CDR1 MRHNA and CDR2 SNTAGT. The CDR3 is 13 residues long.

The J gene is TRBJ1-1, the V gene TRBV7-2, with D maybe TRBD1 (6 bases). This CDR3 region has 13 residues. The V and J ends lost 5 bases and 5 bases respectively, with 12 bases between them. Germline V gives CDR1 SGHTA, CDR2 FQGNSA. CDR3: CASSTRGGTEAFF. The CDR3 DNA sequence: TGTGCCAGCAGCACCAGGGGTGGAACTGAAGCTTTCTTT.

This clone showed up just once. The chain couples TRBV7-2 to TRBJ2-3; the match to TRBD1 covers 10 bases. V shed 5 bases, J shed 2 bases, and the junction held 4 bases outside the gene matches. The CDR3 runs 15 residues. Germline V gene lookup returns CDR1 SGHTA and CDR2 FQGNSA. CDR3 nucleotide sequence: TGTGCCAGCAGCCCAGGACAGGGGGACACAGATACGCAGTATTTT. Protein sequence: CASSPGQGDTDTQYF.

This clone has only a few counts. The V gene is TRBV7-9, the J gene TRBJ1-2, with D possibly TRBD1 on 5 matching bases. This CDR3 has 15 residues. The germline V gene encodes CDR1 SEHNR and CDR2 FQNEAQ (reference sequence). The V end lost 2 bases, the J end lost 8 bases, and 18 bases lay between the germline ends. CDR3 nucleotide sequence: TGTGCCAGCAGCTTAAGCGCAGGGTCTCCCAGGGGCTACACCTTC. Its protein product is CASSLSAGSPRGYTF.

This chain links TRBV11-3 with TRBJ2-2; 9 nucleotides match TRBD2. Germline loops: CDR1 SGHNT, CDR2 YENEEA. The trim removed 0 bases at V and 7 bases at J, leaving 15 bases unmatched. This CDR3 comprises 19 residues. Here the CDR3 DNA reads TGTGCCAGCAGCTTAGATCTGGTTGGGCGGGAGGGCCGCGTCGGGGAGCTGTTTTTT. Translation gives CASSLDLVGREGRVGELFF.

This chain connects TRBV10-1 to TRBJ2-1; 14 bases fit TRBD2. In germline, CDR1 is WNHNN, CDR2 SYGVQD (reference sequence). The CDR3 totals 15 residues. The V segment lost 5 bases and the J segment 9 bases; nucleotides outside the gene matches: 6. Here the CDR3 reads CASSSGTSGSGEQFF. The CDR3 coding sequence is TGCGCCAGCAGTTCCGGGACTAGCGGGAGTGGTGAGCAGTTCTTC.

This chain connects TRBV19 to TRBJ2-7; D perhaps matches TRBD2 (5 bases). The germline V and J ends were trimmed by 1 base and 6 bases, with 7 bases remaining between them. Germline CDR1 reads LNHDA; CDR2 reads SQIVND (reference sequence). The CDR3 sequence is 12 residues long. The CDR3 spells CASSIGGSEQYF. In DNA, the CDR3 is TGTGCCAGTAGTATAGGAGGGTCCGAGCAGTACTTC.

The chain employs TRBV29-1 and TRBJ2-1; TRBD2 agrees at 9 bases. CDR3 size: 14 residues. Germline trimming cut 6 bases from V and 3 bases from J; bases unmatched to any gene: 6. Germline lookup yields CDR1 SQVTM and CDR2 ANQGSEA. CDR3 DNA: TGCAGCGTGGCAACTAGCGGGTACTACAATGAGCAGTTCTTC. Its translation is CSVATSGYYNEQFF.

The CDR3 here is CASGRDYREDTQYF. CDR3 nucleotide sequence: TGTGCTAGTGGGAGGGATTACAGGGAAGATACGCAGTATTTT. The V and J genes are TRBV12-5 and TRBJ2-3, with D perhaps matching TRBD1 (6 bases). Looked up from germline, CDR1 is LGHNT and CDR2 is FRNRAP. Between the trimmed V and J ends, which lost 6 bases and 5 bases, there was a span of 15 bases. The CDR3 length is 14 residues.

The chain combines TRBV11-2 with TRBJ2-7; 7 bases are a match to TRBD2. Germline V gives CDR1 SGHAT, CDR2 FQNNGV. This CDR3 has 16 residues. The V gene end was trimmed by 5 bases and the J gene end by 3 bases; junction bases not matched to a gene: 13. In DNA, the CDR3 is TGTGCCAGCAGCCATAGCTGGGGGGGAGGCCTCTACGAGCAGTACTTC. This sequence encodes CASSHSWGGGLYEQYF.

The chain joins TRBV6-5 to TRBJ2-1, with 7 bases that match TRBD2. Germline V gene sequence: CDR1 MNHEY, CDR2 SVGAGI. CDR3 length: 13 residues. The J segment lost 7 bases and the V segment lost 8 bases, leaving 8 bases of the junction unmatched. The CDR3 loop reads CASGKGLPNEQFF. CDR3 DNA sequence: TGTGCCAGCGGGAAGGGACTACCTAATGAGCAGTTCTTC.

The CDR3 reads CASSLSPGLAGLSPRGAQYF. In DNA, the CDR3 is TGTGCCAGCAGTTTATCCCCCGGACTAGCGGGATTATCCCCAAGAGGGGCCCAGTACTTC. V gene TRBV27 combines with J gene TRBJ2-5; TRBD2 aligns across 12 bases. The germline CDR1 and CDR2 sequences are MNHEY and SMNVEV (reference sequence). The CDR3 consists of 20 residues. Trimming cost V 0 bases and J 9 bases; bases outside gene matches: 20.